The present T cell receptor beta chain was sequenced within a study of blood T cell repertoires in COVID-19 (dated by TCRdb to 2019 to 2021). A note on the overall study: The collaborator samples originated in the United States, Italy and Spain and spanned the acute and convalescent phases of COVID-19. The prospective study material was composed of cDNA or gDNA derived from T cells, B-cell-depleted T cells, or PBMCs. Subjects who had been exposed to COVID-19, were actively infected with it, or had recovered from it provided the deeply sampled blood TCRbeta repertoires that made up the dataset. The repertoires were released in a freely available public database intended as a resource for research on the immune response to SARS-CoV-2. Samples came from the ongoing ImmuneRACE study (first 160 participants) plus 1,254 subjects from 6 global collaborators. A de-identified subject ID, COVID-19 status, age in years and sex were almost always included in the sample metadata. Where available, HLA class I and class II types were obtained from metadata supplied by the sample provider rather than from assay-based typing. The investigation overall reported the following: The amount of clinical and demographic metadata varied by source and participant and was provided uncurated.

The CDR1 and CDR2 encoded by the germline V gene are LGHNA and YNFKEQ. The CDR3 runs 16 residues from the cysteine to the phenylalanine. CDR3 DNA only is kept here, 48 bases in frame from base 1. Germline trimming amounts to 1 base on V and 5 bases on J, with 1 as the count of junction bases outside the gene matches. This clone was detected only once. Its antigen is still unknown. No much larger clone is present one base from it, and per-base qualities are unavailable. Each collaborating institution followed its own protocols to collect whole blood in K2EDTA tubes. For TCRbeta analysis, collaborators shipped samples in one of three forms: frozen whole blood, isolated PBMCs, or DNA extracted from either of those sample types. TCRbeta CDR3 regions were amplified from genomic DNA by means of the immunoSEQ Assay, a bias-controlled multiplex PCR. The authors' analysis ran thus. The number of nucleated cells in each sample was estimated by amplification of reference gene primers within the assay. To quantify the absolute abundance of each unique TCRbeta CDR3 rearrangement, sequence reads were collapsed and filtered. For each sample, productive Simpson clonality was calculated as the square root of Simpson's diversity index over productive rearrangements. The clones in this table, taken by TCRdb from immuneACCESS, are in-frame only. Not every clone is retained; where verified, under half of the shortfall comes from an unresolved V gene, and the cause of the rest is unknown. V and J calls plus clone size are reproduced from that table; the DNA served to infer D and trimming. A total of approximately 56,000 clones appear in this sample, nearly 90% of them only once. Approximately 10% of the sample lies in the top ten.

The receptor comes from an older man with active or convalescent COVID-19. The specimen sequenced was peripheral blood. The chain was built from TRBV4-2 and TRBJ2-4, with TRBD2 matching 14 junction bases. The CDR3 region has the sequence CASSQGLAGGENIQYF. The bases read TGTGCCAGCAGCCAAGGACTAGCGGGAGGGGAAAACATTCAGTACTTC.